This T cell receptor beta chain was observed in a study of Ad26.COV2.S vaccination and SARS-CoV-2 variants. Study as a whole: Trial arm assignment for the donor was COV1001 Ad26.COV2.S.

As to this clone: Its specificity is not known.

Findings of the study overall: Non-spike TCR breadth was similar in vaccine and placebo recipients.

CDR1 MNHEY and CDR2 SVGAGI come from the germline V gene. The V end lost 5 bases, the J end lost 6 bases, and 13 bases lay between the germline ends. The length of the CDR3 is 14 residues. Generated by immunoSEQ multiplex PCR, the TCRdb table keeps only in-frame clones and is missing some. Of about 350,000 clones listed, about 87% were seen once; the top ten hold 6.4%. Regarding treatment: about 20 received Ad26.COV2.S at low or high dose, single or two shots; roughly five received placebo; per-sample allocation not given. Vaccine and placebo recipients were sampled on day 63 after the first injection. Ad26 vector vaccine expressed Wuhan-strain SARS-CoV-2 spike.

The chain recombines TRBV6-5 with TRBJ1-4; D might be TRBD1 (5 bases). This clonotype was obtained from a person between 18 and 59 years old who received the Ad26.COV2.S COVID-19 vaccine or a placebo. The starting material was peripheral blood, obtained in a trial of Ad26.COV2.S vaccine versus placebo. CDR3 region: CASSRTPGDEKLFF. Written as DNA, the CDR3 is TGTGCCAGCAGTCGCACTCCGGGGGATGAAAAACTGTTTTTT.